This T cell receptor beta chain was found in a study of shared clonotypes between healthy human individuals (dated by TCRdb to the early 2020s). A note on the overall study: The cohort included three men and a couple of women between 18 and 49 years of age. The study deeply sequenced blood TCR repertoires of about five healthy adults to estimate repertoire size and the extent of clonotype sharing between individuals. For each donor, CD4 naive and CD4 memory were each run on three plates, CD8 naive on two plates, and CD8 memory on one plate. To increase sequencing depth and limit assay-specific biases, TCR repertoire library preparation and sequencing were carried out by different laboratories using diverse techniques. Per donor, leukapheresis produced somewhere between about 0.94 and 8.9 billion PBMCs. Broader findings and caveats from the paper: Rarefaction of sorted-subset datasets indicated incomplete sequencing despite the large sequencing depth. Because the study included only a small number of donors, the genetic and exposure-history diversity represented was limited. Pairwise subsampling indicated that sequencing depth was expected to affect the degree of clonotype sharing among donors. Sampling was limited to blood, and TCR repertoires in tissue likely differ from TCR repertoires in blood. Compared with non-shared clonotypes, clonotypes shared by all four sorted-subset donors had higher generation probabilities. Across four donors, 4.5% to 6.5% of naive CD4, roughly 3.5% of naive CD8, roughly 2.2% of memory CD4, and roughly 0.41% of memory CD8 clonotypes were shared. Naive subsets generally had larger estimated clonotype richness than memory subsets.

For CDR1 and CDR2, the germline V gene lists SGDLS and YYNGEE. V is shortened by 4 bases, J by 4 bases, and the region joining them spans 9 bases. The CDR3 measures 13 amino acids from cysteine to phenylalanine. The kept DNA is CDR3 alone, 39 bases in frame from the first base. Using the deep immunoSEQ assay, multiplex PCR amplified TCR CDR3 regions from genomic DNA. Extracted genomic DNA from each cell subset was spread evenly across all wells of several immunoSEQ 96-well plates, with each plate serving as a replicate. Each replicate PCR for sorted subsets received about 180 ng genomic DNA, equal to around 32,000 T cell genomes. Purified libraries were quantified with a Qubit 3.0 fluorometer, sized on a Bioanalyzer 2100, and re-quantified with the KAPA Library Quantification kit. Each immunoSEQ 96-well plate was sequenced on its own single-read 150-cycle Illumina NextSeq 550 flow cell. Processing in the source paper ran as follows. Because the immunoSEQ output included only junctional sequences and no quality scores, the filtering could not be the same as the filtering used for full-length reads. To assign V/J genes and CDR3, sequences were annotated using PyIR, a Python wrapper for IgBLAST v1.9, with IMGT germline references. Any read was removed if the V/J assignment was weak (E-value above 1e-6), the CDR3 was missing, or the read contained stop codons, out-of-frame junctions, or ambiguous translated residues. A V3J clonotype was defined by an identical inferred V gene, J gene, and CDR3 amino acid sequence. To compute the percentage overlap between repertoires, the number of shared unique clonotypes was divided by the size of the smaller repertoire. Richness of each repertoire was evaluated using RTK rarefaction, the Chao1 estimator, and Recon v2.1 estimates of unobserved clonotypes. Generation probabilities for all TCRbeta clonotypes obtained by the gDNA method from several donors were computed using OLGA. In TCRdb, the immuneACCESS table is reduced to in-frame sequences with V and J assigned. These tables do not hold every clone; where another copy was compared, an unresolved V gene accounts for under half, and the others remain unexplained. V and J calls and clone size are given by that table; D and trimming were obtained from the DNA. The sample has over 2 million clones on record, about 90% of them singletons. The ten top clones hold around 0.4% of the sample.

Comment on this clone: Its specific antigen is unknown. Base quality data are lacking; no much larger clone is found one base away.

The donors were healthy, HIV-negative adults who had no recently reported acute infections or vaccinations. Every donor was a Caucasian adult living in Nashville, Tennessee, USA. CD4+ T cells were enriched by magnetic negative selection; naive cells were then positively selected on CD45RA, and the negative fraction formed the memory subset. Blood was collected by leukapheresis, and PBMCs were isolated by Ficoll-Histopaque density gradient centrifugation and then cryopreserved in liquid nitrogen vapor phase. Analytical flow cytometry was used to check the purity and quantity of every magnetically sorted T cell population. Each sorted fraction had its genomic DNA isolated and then quantified by UV absorbance on a Nanodrop 2000c.

The material sequenced was naive CD4+ T cells from PBMCs. The sample's cell subset or site label, decoded: CD45RA+ positively selected. This clonotype originated in a man aged 18 to 29 in good health. Some clones in this sample may be carry-over from other donors' samples. The V and J genes are TRBV9 and TRBJ2-1, with TRBD1 as a weak D call on 6 bases. The sequenced DNA is TGTGCCAGCAGCAGGACAGAGTACAATGAGCAGTTCTTC. The resulting protein is CASSRTEYNEQFF. With all but the CDR3 taken from the reference TRBV9 and TRBJ2-1 genes, the full variable domain is: DSGVTQTPKHLITATGQRVTLRCSPRSGDLSVYWYQQSLDQGLQFLIQYYNGEERAKGNILERFSAQQFPDLHSELNLSSLELGDSALYFCASSRTEYNEQFFGPGTRLTVL.